This T cell receptor beta chain was observed in a study of T cells in localized non-small cell lung cancer (dated by TCRdb to the early 2020s). Concerning the study at large: The study examined T cell repertoires in approximately 240 patients with early-stage NSCLC and compared tumors with uninvolved tumor-adjacent lungs. The cohort consisted of roughly 240 treatment-naive NSCLC patients whose localized lung tumors had been resected. The mean age of the NSCLC patients was approximately 71 years, with 130 or so men and nearly 110 women. Summary of the overall study and its limitations: A median of around 50 of the top 100 tumor clones turned up in the paired uninvolved adjacent lung, and 28 of those clones also ranked among the top 100 of that same adjacent lung. The highest T cell clonality was observed in uninvolved tumor-adjacent lung, where clonality exceeded that of tumor, suggesting that antigenic responses were more focused in uninvolved tumor-adjacent lung. Since the design was exploratory, TCR variables were selected using unadjusted p-values with no false-discovery rate correction. Because multi-region tumor sequencing was not performed, intratumor heterogeneity could not be ruled out. Longer overall survival was associated with higher blood T cell density, whereas shorter survival was associated with higher adjacent-lung clonality.

The immunoSEQ Assay was used to sequence TCR beta CDR3 regions from DNA. As for the authors' bioinformatics: To compute T cell density, TCR beta template counts were normalized to usable DNA, which was estimated by amplifying housekeeping genes. The preseqR package was used to estimate richness by extrapolating to 400,000 templates for PBMC samples and to 120,000 templates for tissue samples. Clonality was defined by subtracting Pielou's evenness from one. Tissue-enriched TCRs were identified by differential abundance testing using productive amino-acid clonotypes, minimum total count 5 and alpha 0.1. Repertoire overlap between compartments was quantified with the Jaccard Index and Morisita Overlap Index. GLIPH grouped TCR beta CDR3s together with public tetramer-defined viral CDR3s, and a viral motif had to include at least three viral sequences and also show V-gene enrichment. Sourced from immuneACCESS, this table was stored by TCRdb with only in-frame sequences that have V and J called. A share of the clones is absent; for the studies checked, an unresolved V gene accounts for under half, and the remainder has no known explanation. V, J and clone size reflect that table, while D and trimming were determined from the DNA. Recorded for this sample are 30,000 to 40,000 clones; around 80% of them occurred a single time. Clones ranked in the top ten supply 33% of the sample.

Including cysteine and phenylalanine, the CDR3 has 15 amino acids. Just the 45-base CDR3 DNA is kept, in frame starting at base 1. The junction shows trimming of 4 bases on V and 3 bases on J, plus 16 bases between the germline ends. The germline V gene specifies SGHRS as CDR1 and YFSETQ as CDR2. At diagnosis, peripheral blood, uninvolved tumor-adjacent lung and tumor were collected and were preserved as a mix of fresh-frozen and FFPE material. For TCR repertoire profiling, the blood samples were analyzed as peripheral blood mononuclear cells. With respect to this clone: The target of this receptor is not known. No base quality information exists; no much larger clone differs at one position.

This receptor was taken from a male donor older than 55 with stage II squamous cell lung carcinoma. This specimen consisted of peripheral blood, obtained before any cancer treatment. The chain joins TRBV5-1 to TRBJ1-2; the D gene is possibly TRBD1, with 5 bases matching. The nucleotides read TGCGCCAGCAGCCCGGTTGGGGGGAGAGACTATGGCTACACCTTC. It translates as CASSPVGGRDYGYTF.